The clone carrying this TCR beta chain was recorded a few times. The antigen is unknown. MiXCR, applied by TCRdb to the 5' RACE reads, yields one record per CDR3 protein. The data hold over 550,000 distinct CDR3 sequences, with roughly 7.2% observed a single time. This specimen belongs to a study of identical twins. The germline V gene encodes CDR1 SGHRS and CDR2 YFSETQ. V was clipped by 5 bases and J by 1 base, with 15 bases between them. The CDR3 runs to 15 residues. Study conclusions and caveats: Those out-of-frame alpha sequences shared by twins showed an excess of low generation probability.

This sample was also put to use in a study of yellow fever vaccine responses in identical twins.

This clonotype originated in a woman aged 18-29 years in good health. Sequencing input: PBMCs. The chain combines TRBV5-1 with TRBJ1-1; TRBD1 might be the D (6 bases). The CDR3 is CASSQIQGSNTEAFF. The CDR3 nucleotides are TGCGCCAGCAGTCAGATACAGGGATCGAACACTGAAGCTTTCTTT.